This T cell receptor (beta chain) was recorded in a study of blood T cells in healthy people across ages. General study findings and limits: Greater diversity and more naive CD4+ cells were seen in long-lived donors than in aged donors. While age rose, TCR beta diversity per million T cells dropped in a roughly linear way.

Each donor gave approximately 9.7 milliliters of peripheral blood. A sample-barcoded 5' primer and a J-beta primer mix were used in a second PCR of roughly 7 to 11 cycles. Each cDNA molecule received a tag from a template-switch adaptor that had 12 random nucleotides. TCRdb reprocessed the 5' RACE reads via MiXCR and lists one record per CDR3 protein. The sample shows approximately 2,000,000 distinct CDR3 sequences, roughly two fifths of them seen only once. For this clonotype: Its antigen is currently unknown.

Germline V gene data show CDR1 as SGHTA and CDR2 as FQGNSA. This CDR3 is built from 16 residues. The V segment lost 5 bases and the J segment 1 base; nucleotides outside the gene matches: 10. Sequenced sample: blood. The chain has TRBV7-2 and TRBJ1-1; 7 positions agree with TRBD1. The clonotype originates from a human donor in good health. The CDR3 bases are TGTGCCAGCAGCGATCTACAGGGGCCAGGGAACACTGAAGCTTTCTTT. As protein: CASSDLQGPGNTEAFF. The full variable domain, in which reference TRBV7-2 and TRBJ1-1 provide the parts outside the CDR3, is GAGVSQSPSNKVTEKGKDVELRCDPISGHTALYWYRQSLGQGLEFLIYFQGNSAPDKSGLPSDRFSAERTGGSVSTLTIQRTQQEDSAVYLCASSDLQGPGNTEAFFGQGTRLTVV.